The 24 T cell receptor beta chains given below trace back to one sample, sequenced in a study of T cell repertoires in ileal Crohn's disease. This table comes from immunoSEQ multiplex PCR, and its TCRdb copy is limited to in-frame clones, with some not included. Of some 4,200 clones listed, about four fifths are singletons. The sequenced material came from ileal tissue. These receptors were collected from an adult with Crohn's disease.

The CDR3 DNA is TGTGCCAGCAGCCCTATAGGGGACAGGGAAAACATTCAGTACTTC. As protein: CASSPIGDRENIQYF. The J gene is TRBJ2-4, the V gene TRBV5-6; the match to TRBD1 covers 9 bases. CDR1 is SGHDT and CDR2 is YYEEEE in the germline V gene. The V and J ends lost 4 bases and 5 bases, in that order; junction bases with no gene match: 7. CDR3 length equals 15 residues. The full variable domain, with the rest looked up from reference TRBV5-6 and TRBJ2-4, is DAGVTQSPTHLIKTRGQQVTLRCSPKSGHDTVSWYQQALGQGPQFIFQYYEEEERQRGNFPDRFSGHQFPNYSSELNVNALLLGDSALYLCASSPIGDRENIQYFGAGTRLSVL.

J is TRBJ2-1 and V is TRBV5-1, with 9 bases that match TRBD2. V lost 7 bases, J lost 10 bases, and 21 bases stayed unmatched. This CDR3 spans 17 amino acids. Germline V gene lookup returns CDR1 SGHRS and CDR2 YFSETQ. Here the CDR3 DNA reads TGCGCCAGCTCCGGGACACTTACTAGCGGGCCCCGGGGAGAGCAGTTCTTC. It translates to CASSGTLTSGPRGEQFF.

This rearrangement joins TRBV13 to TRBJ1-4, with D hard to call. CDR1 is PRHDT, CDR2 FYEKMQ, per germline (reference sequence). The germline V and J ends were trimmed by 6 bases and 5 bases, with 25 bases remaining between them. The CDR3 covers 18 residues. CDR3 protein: CASSEYNCLLVDNEKLFF. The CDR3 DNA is TGTGCCAGCAGTGAGTATAACTGTCTCCTAGTCGACAATGAAAAACTGTTTTTT.

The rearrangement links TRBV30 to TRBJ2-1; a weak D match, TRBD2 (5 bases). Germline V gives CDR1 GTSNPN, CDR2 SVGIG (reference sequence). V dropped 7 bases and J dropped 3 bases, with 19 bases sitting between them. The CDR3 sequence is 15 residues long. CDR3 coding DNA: TGTGCCTTCACGGGTGGGAGAGGCGGCTACAATGAGCAGTTCTTC. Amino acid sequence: CAFTGGRGGYNEQFF.

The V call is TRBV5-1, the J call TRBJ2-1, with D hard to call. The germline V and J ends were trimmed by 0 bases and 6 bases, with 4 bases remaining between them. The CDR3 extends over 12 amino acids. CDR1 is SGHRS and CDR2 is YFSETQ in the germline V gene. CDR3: CASSLDSNEQFF. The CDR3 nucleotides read TGCGCCAGCAGCTTGGACAGCAATGAGCAGTTCTTC.

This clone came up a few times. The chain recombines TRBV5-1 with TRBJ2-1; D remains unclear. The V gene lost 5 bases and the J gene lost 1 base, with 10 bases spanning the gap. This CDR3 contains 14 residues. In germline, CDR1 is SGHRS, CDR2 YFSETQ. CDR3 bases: TGCGCCAGCAGAATCTCGACTTCCTACAATGAGCAGTTCTTC. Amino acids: CASRISTSYNEQFF.

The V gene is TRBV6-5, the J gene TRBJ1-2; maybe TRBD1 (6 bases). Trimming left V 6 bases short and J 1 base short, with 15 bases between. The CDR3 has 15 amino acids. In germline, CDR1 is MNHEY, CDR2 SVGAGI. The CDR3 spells CASSLGQPINYGYTF. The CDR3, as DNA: TGTGCCAGCAGCCTCGGACAGCCTATTAACTATGGCTACACCTTC.

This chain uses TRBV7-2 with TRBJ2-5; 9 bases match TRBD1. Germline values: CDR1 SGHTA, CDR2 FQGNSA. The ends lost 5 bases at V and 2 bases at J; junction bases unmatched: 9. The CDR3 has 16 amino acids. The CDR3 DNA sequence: TGTGCCAGCAGCCGAAAGACAGGGGGGTCGCAAGAGACCCAGTACTTC. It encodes CASSRKTGGSQETQYF.

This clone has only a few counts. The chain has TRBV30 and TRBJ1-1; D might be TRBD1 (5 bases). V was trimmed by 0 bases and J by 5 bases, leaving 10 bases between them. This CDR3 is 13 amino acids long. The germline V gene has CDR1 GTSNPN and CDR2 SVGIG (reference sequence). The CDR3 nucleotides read TGTGCCTGGAGTGTAGGCGGGGGGACTGAAGCTTTCTTT. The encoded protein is CAWSVGGGTEAFF.

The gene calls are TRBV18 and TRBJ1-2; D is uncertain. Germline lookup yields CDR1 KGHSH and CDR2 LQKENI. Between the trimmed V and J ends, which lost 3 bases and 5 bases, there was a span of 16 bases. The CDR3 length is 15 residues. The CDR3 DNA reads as TGTGCCAGCTCACCTACCGGAGATGTCCGATATGGCTACACCTTC. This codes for CASSPTGDVRYGYTF. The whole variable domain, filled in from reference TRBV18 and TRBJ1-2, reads NAGVMQNPRHLVRRRGQEARLRCSPMKGHSHVYWYRQLPEEGLKFMVYLQKENIIDESGMPKERFSAEFPKEGPSILRIQQVVRGDSAAYFCASSPTGDVRYGYTFGSGTRLTVV.

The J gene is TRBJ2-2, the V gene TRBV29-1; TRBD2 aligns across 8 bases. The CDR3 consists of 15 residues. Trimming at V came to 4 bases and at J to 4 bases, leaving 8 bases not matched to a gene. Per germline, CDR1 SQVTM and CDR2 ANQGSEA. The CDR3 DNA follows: TGCAGCGTTGCCGGCGGGAGGTCGAGCACCGGGGAGCTGTTTTTT. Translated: CSVAGGRSSTGELFF.

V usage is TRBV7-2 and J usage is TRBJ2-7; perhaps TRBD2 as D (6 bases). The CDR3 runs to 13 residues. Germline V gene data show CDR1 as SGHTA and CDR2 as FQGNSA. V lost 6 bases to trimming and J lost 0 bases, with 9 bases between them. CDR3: CASSVGSSYEQYF. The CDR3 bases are TGTGCCAGCAGTGTCGGGAGCTCCTACGAGCAGTACTTC.

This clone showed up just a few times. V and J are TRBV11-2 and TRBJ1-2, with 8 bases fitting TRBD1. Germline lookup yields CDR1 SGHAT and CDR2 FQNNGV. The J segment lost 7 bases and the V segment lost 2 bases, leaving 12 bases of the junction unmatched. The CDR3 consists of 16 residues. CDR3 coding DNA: TGTGCCAGCAGCTTAATCAGGGGGCGCGAGGGTGGTGGCTACACCTTC. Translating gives CASSLIRGREGGGYTF. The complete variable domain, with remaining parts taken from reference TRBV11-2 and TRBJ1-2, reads EAGVAQSPRYKIIEKRQSVAFWCNPISGHATLYWYQQILGQGPKLLIQFQNNGVVDDSQLPKDRFSAERLKGVDSTLKIQPAKLEDSAVYLCASSLIRGREGGGYTFGSGTRLTVV.

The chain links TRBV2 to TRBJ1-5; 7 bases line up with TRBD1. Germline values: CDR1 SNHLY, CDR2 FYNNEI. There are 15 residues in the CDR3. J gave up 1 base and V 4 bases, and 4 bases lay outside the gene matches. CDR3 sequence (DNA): TGTGCCAGCAGTGTGACAGGGTTGAGCAATCAGCCCCAGCATTTT. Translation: CASSVTGLSNQPQHF.

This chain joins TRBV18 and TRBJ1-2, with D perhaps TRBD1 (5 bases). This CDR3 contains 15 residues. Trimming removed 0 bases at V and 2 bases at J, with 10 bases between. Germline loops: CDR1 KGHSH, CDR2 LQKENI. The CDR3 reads CASSPPAGANYGYTF. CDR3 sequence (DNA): TGTGCCAGCTCACCACCGGCTGGGGCCAACTATGGCTACACCTTC.

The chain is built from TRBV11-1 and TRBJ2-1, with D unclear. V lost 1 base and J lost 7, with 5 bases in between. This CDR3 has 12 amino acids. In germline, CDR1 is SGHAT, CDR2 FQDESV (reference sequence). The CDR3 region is CASSLDGNEQFF. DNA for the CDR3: TGTGCCAGCAGCTTAGACGGTAATGAGCAGTTCTTC.

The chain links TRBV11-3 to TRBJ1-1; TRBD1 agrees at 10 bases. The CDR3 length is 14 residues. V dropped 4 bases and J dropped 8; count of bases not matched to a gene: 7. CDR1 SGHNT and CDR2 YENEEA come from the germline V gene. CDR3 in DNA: TGTGCCAGCAGCTCTGGACAGGGGGTAGGCGAAGCTTTCTTT. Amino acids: CASSSGQGVGEAFF.

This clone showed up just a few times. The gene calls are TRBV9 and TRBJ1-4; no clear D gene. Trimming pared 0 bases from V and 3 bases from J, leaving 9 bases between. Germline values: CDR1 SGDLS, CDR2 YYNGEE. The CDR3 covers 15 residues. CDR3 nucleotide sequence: TGTGCCAGCAGCGTAGGGAGTATAGCTAATGAAAAACTGTTTTTT. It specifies CASSVGSIANEKLFF.

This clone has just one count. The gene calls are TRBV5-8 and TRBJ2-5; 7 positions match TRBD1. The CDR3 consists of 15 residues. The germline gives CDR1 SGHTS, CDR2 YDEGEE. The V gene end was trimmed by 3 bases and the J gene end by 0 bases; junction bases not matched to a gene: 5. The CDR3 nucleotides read TGTGCCAGCAGCTACTCGGACAGGAACCAAGAGACCCAGTACTTC. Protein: CASSYSDRNQETQYF.

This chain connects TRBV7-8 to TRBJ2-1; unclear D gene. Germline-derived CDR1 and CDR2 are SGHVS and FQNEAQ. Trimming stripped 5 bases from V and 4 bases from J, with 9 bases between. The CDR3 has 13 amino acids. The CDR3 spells CASSPRRYNEQFF. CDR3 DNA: TGTGCCAGCAGCCCCCGGCGGTACAATGAGCAGTTCTTC.

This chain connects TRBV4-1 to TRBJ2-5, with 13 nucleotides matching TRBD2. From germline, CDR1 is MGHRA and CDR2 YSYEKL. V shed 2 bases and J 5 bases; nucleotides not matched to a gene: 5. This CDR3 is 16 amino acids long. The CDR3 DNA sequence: TGCGCCAGCAGCCAATGGGGGACTAGCGGGGACGAGACCCAGTACTTC. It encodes CASSQWGTSGDETQYF.

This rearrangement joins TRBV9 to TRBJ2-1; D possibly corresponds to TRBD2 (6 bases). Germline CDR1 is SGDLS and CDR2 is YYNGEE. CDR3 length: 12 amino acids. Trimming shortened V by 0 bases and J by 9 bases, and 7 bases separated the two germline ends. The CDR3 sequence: CASSVGSGEQFF. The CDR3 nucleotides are TGTGCCAGCAGCGTAGGTAGCGGTGAGCAGTTCTTC.

The DNA for the CDR3 is TGTGCCAGCAGCTTGAGTCGGGGGGCGGCCCAGTACTTC. It is translated as CASSLSRGAAQYF. The gene calls are TRBV5-4 and TRBJ2-5; TRBD2 is a possible D gene (7 bases). This CDR3 region has 13 residues. Looked up from germline, CDR1 is SGHNT and CDR2 is YYREEE (reference sequence). Trimming took 1 base from V and 9 from J, leaving 13 bases between them.

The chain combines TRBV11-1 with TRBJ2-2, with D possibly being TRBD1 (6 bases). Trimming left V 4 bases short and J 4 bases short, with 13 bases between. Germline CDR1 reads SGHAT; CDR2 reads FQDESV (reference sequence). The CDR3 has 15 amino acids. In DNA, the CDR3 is TGTGCCAGCAGCTCTGGACAGCCAGGCACCGGGGAGCTGTTTTTT. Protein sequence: CASSSGQPGTGELFF.